This TCR delta chain was sequenced during a study of gamma-delta T cells after stem cell transplantation. Within the sample, this clone is large. TCRdb fed the RT-PCR reads to CATT. Of about 480 delta-chain clones in the sample, approximately 37% were seen once. Germline V gene sequence: CDR1 TSWWSYY, CDR2 QGS. CDR3 length equals 18 residues. Trimming removed 2 bases from V and 7 bases from J; junction bases left unmatched: 13. The sequencing input was gamma-delta T cells. The origin of this receptor is a human donor. It is not recorded whose cells these are; they may come from a transplant donor. The chain uses TRDV1 and TRDJ1; 13 bases map to TRDD3. The CDR3 DNA reads TGTGCTCTTGGGGAAGTCGGTTGGCACTGGGGGATACGTCCTAAACTCATCTTT. This translates into CALGEVGWHWGIRPKLIF.